The 9 T cell receptor beta chains given below trace back to one sample, sequenced in a study of shared clonotypes between healthy human individuals. The repertoire was sequenced with immunoSEQ multiplex PCR; TCRdb's copy has only in-frame clones and lacks some. Here the sample spans 2 million to 3 million clones, over 85% being singletons. Sequenced material: naive CD4+ T cells from PBMCs. Sample subset: CD45RA+ positively selected. These receptors all come from a man between 18 and 29 years old in good health. Some clones in this sample may be carry-over from other donors' samples.

This chain links TRBV7-9 with TRBJ1-5; D ambiguous. The CDR3 sequence is 13 residues long. Germline values: CDR1 SEHNR, CDR2 FQNEAQ (reference sequence). Trimming shortened V by 2 bases and J by 1 base, and 3 bases separated the two germline ends. In DNA, the CDR3 is TGTGCCAGCAGCTTAATGAGCAATCAGCCCCAGCATTTT. It codes for CASSLMSNQPQHF.

Regarding this clone: Other nucleotide sequences in the sample specify the same CDR3. The CDR3 nucleotides read TGTGCCAGCAGCTTAGCTGGCACTGAAGCTTTCTTT. As protein: CASSLAGTEAFF. The chain is built from TRBV11-2 and TRBJ1-1; no firm D call. V lost 1 base and J 4 bases, leaving 4 bases between the germline ends. CDR1 SGHAT and CDR2 FQNNGV come from the germline V gene. The CDR3 has 12 amino acids.

The chain employs TRBV6-1 and TRBJ2-5; 8 bases are a match to TRBD2. V shed 5 bases and J 3 bases; nucleotides not matched to a gene: 8. CDR1 and CDR2 from the germline V gene are MNHNS and SASEGT. The CDR3 is 15 amino acids. The CDR3 is CASSPNSGGEETQYF. For the CDR3, the DNA is TGTGCCAGCAGTCCCAACAGCGGGGGAGAAGAGACCCAGTACTTC.

This chain joins TRBV27 and TRBJ2-7, with TRBD2 matching 8 bases. The ends lost 3 bases at V and 1 base at J; junction bases unmatched: 2. Germline values: CDR1 MNHEY, CDR2 SMNVEV (reference sequence). CDR3 length equals 14 residues. The CDR3 loop reads CASSFGGRSYEQYF. The DNA for the CDR3 is TGTGCCAGCAGTTTTGGCGGGAGGTCCTACGAGCAGTACTTC.

This chain connects TRBV19 to TRBJ2-7, with a possible D match to TRBD1 (6 bases). The CDR3 has 13 residues. Trimming stripped 5 bases from V and 2 bases from J, with 10 bases between. Germline CDR1 reads LNHDA; CDR2 reads SQIVND (reference sequence). The CDR3 reads CASSLRDTYEQYF. Here the CDR3 DNA reads TGTGCCAGTAGTCTCCGGGACACCTACGAGCAGTACTTC.

Concerning this clone: This same CDR3 is encoded by further DNA sequences in the sample. The chain joins TRBV11-2 to TRBJ2-3; D unclear. V was clipped by 3 bases and J by 3 bases, with 7 bases between them. The CDR3 sequence is 13 residues long. The germline CDR1 and CDR2 sequences are SGHAT and FQNNGV. The CDR3 coding sequence is TGTGCCAGCAGCTTGGCCGGAACAGATACGCAGTATTTT. It specifies CASSLAGTDTQYF.

Remarks on this clone: This may arise from a read error, as a much more abundant clone is one base away. The chain uses TRBV27 and TRBJ2-3; D gene ambiguous. V lost 6 bases, J lost 2 bases, and 9 bases lay in between. The germline V gene encodes CDR1 MNHEY and CDR2 SMNVEV (reference sequence). The length of the CDR3 is 13 residues. In DNA, the CDR3 is TGTGCCAGCAGGGAACCATTCACAGATACGCAGTATTTT. Translating gives CASREPFTDTQYF.

This chain joins TRBV10-3 and TRBJ1-5; D gene ambiguous. The CDR3 length is 14 residues. V was clipped by 7 bases and J by 6 bases, with 16 bases between them. The germline CDR1 and CDR2 sequences are ENHRY and SYGVKD. CDR3 coding DNA: TGTGCCATCAAGGACCGGGCGGTTGGTCAGCCCCAGCATTTT. It translates to CAIKDRAVGQPQHF.

There are a few counts of this clone. In the same sample, other DNA sequences code for this CDR3. The rearrangement uses TRBV30 and TRBJ1-1; the D gene is possibly TRBD1 (5 bases). This CDR3 is 13 amino acids long. CDR1 and CDR2 (germline): GTSNPN, SVGIG (reference sequence). V was clipped by 0 bases and J by 5 bases, with 10 bases between them. CDR3 protein: CAWSVGGRTEAFF. The CDR3 DNA reads TGTGCCTGGAGTGTGGGGGGTAGGACTGAAGCTTTCTTT. The full variable domain, rest sourced from reference TRBV30 and TRBJ1-1, is SQTIHQWPATLVQPVGSPLSLECTVEGTSNPNLYWYRQAAGRGLQLLFYSVGIGQISSEVPQNLSASRPQDRQFILSSKKLLLSDSGFYLCAWSVGGRTEAFFGQGTRLTVV.